One and the same sample provided the 31 T cell receptor beta chains below, sequenced in a study of T cells in Graves' hyperthyroidism and ophthalmopathy. The investigators amplified TCR beta CDR3 regions from RNA transcripts. Researchers ran a first-round RT-PCR on the TCR CDR3 using the HTBI primer set. In TCRdb, the multiplex PCR reads were re-called with MiXCR into one record per CDR3 protein. The sample has approximately 410,000 distinct CDR3 sequences; approximately 15% are singletons. Sequencing was done on a sample of blood. The receptors were gathered from a man aged 18 to 29 with Graves' ophthalmopathy.

This clonotype was found many times. The chain couples TRBV7-8 to TRBJ2-3; 9 nucleotides line up with TRBD2. The CDR3 contains 15 residues. Germline trimming cut 3 bases from V and 5 bases from J; bases unmatched to any gene: 6. Germline assignment: CDR1 SGHVS and CDR2 FQNEAQ. The CDR3 region is CASSFSSGTLDTQYF. Here the CDR3 DNA reads TGTGCCAGCAGCTTCTCTAGCGGGACCTTAGATACGCAGTATTTT.

This clonotype was counted at least ten times. The chain has TRBV7-8 and TRBJ2-1, with 9 bases fitting TRBD2. The germline CDR1 and CDR2 sequences are SGHVS and FQNEAQ. This CDR3 has 16 amino acids. V gave up 5 bases and J gave up 8 bases; unmatched junction bases: 13. CDR3 protein: CASSHRAAGGVDEQFF. Here the CDR3 DNA reads TGTGCCAGCAGCCACAGAGCAGCGGGGGGCGTGGATGAGCAGTTCTTC.

This clonotype was counted a few times. The chain uses TRBV15 and TRBJ1-1, with no clear D. The CDR3 consists of 15 residues. Germline V gene data show CDR1 as LNHNV and CDR2 as YYDKDF (reference sequence). Trimming removed 1 base from V and 3 bases from J, with 12 bases in between. The CDR3 region is CATSRGRQSYTEAFF. CDR3 bases: TGTGCCACCAGCAGAGGTAGGCAGTCTTACACTGAAGCTTTCTTT.

In its sample, this clonotype was seen many times. The chain employs TRBV5-1 and TRBJ1-2; no clear D. Germline V gives CDR1 SGHRS, CDR2 YFSETQ. CDR3 size: 13 residues. V gave up 5 bases and J gave up 1 base, with 9 bases separating them. The CDR3 DNA follows: TGCGCCAGCAGTGGGATACTTAACTATGGCTACACCTTC. The encoded protein is CASSGILNYGYTF.

This clonotype was found many times. The V call is TRBV15, the J call TRBJ1-2, with D tentatively TRBD1 (6 bases). V was trimmed by 0 bases and J by 1 base, leaving 12 bases between them. Germline values: CDR1 LNHNV, CDR2 YYDKDF (reference sequence). CDR3 size: 16 residues. CDR3 bases: TGTGCCACCAGCAGAGAGGGATTGGACAGTAACTATGGCTACACCTTC. Residues: CATSREGLDSNYGYTF. Full variable domain (remainder filled in from reference TRBV15 and TRBJ1-2): DAMVIQNPRYQVTQFGKPVTLSCSQTLNHNVMYWYQQKSSQAPKLLFHYYDKDFNNEADTPDNFQSRRPNTSFCFLDIRSPGLGDTAMYLCATSREGLDSNYGYTFGSGTRLTVV.

This clonotype was seen at least ten times. This sequence joins TRBV3-1 and TRBJ2-2, with D unclear. Germline CDR1 reads LGHDT; CDR2 reads YNNKEL (reference sequence). The CDR3 loop spans 14 amino acids. Trimming took off 5 bases at V and 6 bases at J, with 13 bases between the two ends. The CDR3 region has the DNA TGTGCCAGCAGCAAAGGGTCGGTTGCCGGGGAGCTGTTTTTT. As protein: CASSKGSVAGELFF. The variable domain in full, with the rest retrieved from reference TRBV3-1 and TRBJ2-2, is DTAVSQTPKYLVTQMGNDKSIKCEQNLGHDTMYWYKQDSKKFLKIMFSYNNKELIINETVPNRFSPKSPDKAHLNLHINSLELGDSAVYFCASSKGSVAGELFFGEGSRLTVL.

This clonotype showed up many times. The chain employs TRBV5-1 and TRBJ2-3, with D perhaps TRBD2 (5 bases). This CDR3 comprises 14 residues. Germline-derived CDR1 and CDR2 are SGHRS and YFSETQ. The V end lost 4 bases, the J end lost 5 bases, and 14 bases lay between the germline ends. The CDR3 region is CASSPALGGDTQYF. DNA for the CDR3: TGCGCCAGCAGCCCCGCTCTCGGAGGAGATACGCAGTATTTT.

In its sample, this clonotype was seen many times. V usage is TRBV7-9 and J usage is TRBJ2-3, with D tentatively TRBD1 (5 bases). The CDR3 has 14 residues. Germline V lookup: CDR1 SEHNR, CDR2 FQNEAQ (reference sequence). V lost 10 bases and J 0 bases, leaving 14 bases between the germline ends. The CDR3 here is CATPQGDSTDTQYF. CDR3 DNA: TGTGCCACCCCCCAGGGTGATAGCACAGATACGCAGTATTTT.

This chain joins TRBV10-1 and TRBJ2-2; 10 bases align to TRBD1. Germline-derived CDR1 and CDR2 are WNHNN and SYGVQD (reference sequence). The CDR3 has 14 amino acids. V lost 9 bases to trimming and J lost 6 bases; unmatched junction nucleotides: 7. The CDR3 loop reads CARNDRGRAGELFF. The CDR3 DNA follows: TGCGCCAGGAACGACAGGGGGCGCGCCGGGGAGCTGTTTTTT.

The CDR3: CASRGDTNTEAFF. DNA of the CDR3: TGTGCCAGCAGGGGGGACACGAACACTGAAGCTTTCTTT. The chain carries TRBV2 and TRBJ1-1; tentative D call: TRBD1 (6 bases). The V end was cut by 6 bases, the J end by 1 base, with 9 bases between. Germline CDR1 and CDR2: SNHLY and FYNNEI. There are 13 residues in the CDR3.

This rearrangement joins TRBV10-1 to TRBJ2-3, with 10 bases lining up with TRBD2. The trim removed 3 bases at V and 3 bases at J, leaving 3 bases unmatched. CDR1 is WNHNN and CDR2 is SYGVQD in the germline V gene (reference sequence). The CDR3 is 15 residues long. The CDR3 DNA follows: TGCGCCAGCAGTGACAGCGGGGGGGAAACAGATACGCAGTATTTT. This sequence encodes CASSDSGGETDTQYF.

The V gene is TRBV15, the J gene TRBJ2-3; D not certain. This CDR3 is 16 amino acids long. Trimming took off 7 bases at V and 4 bases at J, with 21 bases between the two ends. Germline CDR1 and CDR2: LNHNV and YYDKDF (reference sequence). CDR3 in amino acids: CATTALGTSSADTQYF. CDR3 DNA sequence: TGTGCCACCACCGCGCTGGGTACGAGCTCTGCAGATACGCAGTATTTT.

The chain recombines TRBV7-3 with TRBJ1-1, with D maybe TRBD1 (6 bases). Trimming left V 2 bases short and J 1 base short, with 11 bases between. Germline lookup yields CDR1 SGHTA and CDR2 FQGTGA. The CDR3 has 15 residues. CDR3 loop: CASSLYGTTNTEAFF. In DNA form, the CDR3 reads TGTGCCAGCAGCTTATACGGGACAACGAACACTGAAGCTTTCTTT.

In this sample, this clonotype turned up many times. V gene TRBV20-1 combines with J gene TRBJ1-6, with 7 bases that match TRBD1. The trim removed 3 bases at V and 13 bases at J, leaving 9 bases unmatched. Germline V gives CDR1 DFQATT, CDR2 SNEGSKA (reference sequence). The CDR3 extends over 13 amino acids. CDR3 nucleotide sequence: TGCAGTGCTAGGGGACAGTCCGAATTGCCCCTCCACTTT. It codes for CSARGQSELPLHF.

V is TRBV4-1 and J is TRBJ2-1; D gene unclear. The germline CDR1 and CDR2 sequences are MGHRA and YSYEKL. V lost 1 base, J lost 6 bases, and 13 bases lay in between. CDR3 length equals 15 residues. This CDR3 is CASSQGSAVGNEQFF. For the CDR3, the DNA is TGCGCCAGCAGCCAAGGGTCGGCCGTGGGCAATGAGCAGTTCTTC.

In this sample, this clonotype turned up many times. The J gene is TRBJ2-3, the V gene TRBV29-1, with D perhaps assigned TRBD1 or TRBD2 (5 bases each). The CDR3 extends over 16 amino acids. Trimming pared 2 bases from V and 2 bases from J, leaving 17 bases between. Germline loops: CDR1 SQVTM, CDR2 ANQGSEA. CDR3 protein: CSVELFGTEDTDTQYF. Written as DNA, the CDR3 is TGCAGCGTTGAACTCTTCGGGACGGAGGACACAGATACGCAGTATTTT.

This clonotype came up many times. The V and J genes are TRBV7-9 and TRBJ1-2, with 8 bases matching TRBD1. J was trimmed by 4 bases and V by 3 bases; bases with no gene match: 4. Germline V gene lookup returns CDR1 SEHNR and CDR2 FQNEAQ (reference sequence). The CDR3 extends over 14 amino acids. Here the CDR3 DNA reads TGTGCCAGCAGCTTCACTGGACAGGGCTATGGCTACACCTTC. It is translated as CASSFTGQGYGYTF.

This clonotype was picked up a small number of times. The chain couples TRBV6-1 to TRBJ1-3; 7 bases are a match to TRBD1. Germline V gene sequence: CDR1 MNHNS, CDR2 SASEGT. V gave up 6 bases and J gave up 2 bases; unmatched junction bases: 7. CDR3 length: 15 amino acids. CDR3 protein: CASRTDRSTGNTIYF. DNA of the CDR3: TGTGCCAGCAGAACGGACAGGAGTACTGGAAACACCATATATTTT.

This chain connects TRBV18 to TRBJ1-6; D gene uncertain. Germline CDR1 reads KGHSH; CDR2 reads LQKENI. With 3 bases removed from V and 8 bases from J, the gap between germline ends came to 11 bases. This CDR3 has 14 residues. The CDR3 spells CASSPSDTDSPLHF. The CDR3 coding sequence is TGTGCCAGCTCACCTTCGGATACCGATTCACCCCTCCACTTT.

This clonotype was seen at least ten times. The chain combines TRBV7-9 with TRBJ2-3; D is perhaps TRBD1 (5 bases). Germline CDR1 reads SEHNR; CDR2 reads FQNEAQ (reference sequence). The CDR3 has 15 residues. Trimming stripped 3 bases from V and 2 bases from J, with 12 bases between. The CDR3 DNA reads TGTGCCAGCAGCTTTTGGGGCCTTAACACAGATACGCAGTATTTT. Protein: CASSFWGLNTDTQYF. Looking up the rest from reference TRBV7-9 and TRBJ2-3 gives the full variable domain: DTGVSQNPRHKITKRGQNVTFRCDPISEHNRLYWYRQTLGQGPEFLTYFQNEAQLEKSRLLSDRFSAERPKGSFSTLEIQRTEQGDSAMYLCASSFWGLNTDTQYFGPGTRLTVL.

The table lists this clonotype with a few counts. The CDR3 protein is CAWSVRQSSGNTIYF. CDR3 bases: TGTGCCTGGAGTGTACGCCAGAGCTCTGGAAACACCATATATTTT. The V and J genes are TRBV30 and TRBJ1-3; D remains ambiguous. CDR3 length equals 15 residues. Germline values: CDR1 GTSNPN, CDR2 SVGIG (reference sequence). With 0 bases removed from V and 0 bases from J, the gap between germline ends came to 9 bases.

This clonotype was seen many times. This chain links TRBV5-1 with TRBJ2-7, with D possibly called TRBD1 or TRBD2 (6 bases each). V shed 9 bases and J shed 2 bases, with 21 bases lying between them. The CDR3 has 15 residues. CDR1 SGHRS and CDR2 YFSETQ come from the germline V gene. CDR3 in amino acids: CATTLGGTPAYEQYF. CDR3 DNA sequence: TGCGCCACCACCCTAGGGGGGACACCCGCCTACGAGCAGTACTTC.

This clonotype was recorded many times. The chain carries TRBV6-1 and TRBJ1-6; possible D gene TRBD1, 5 bases. The CDR3 contains 15 residues. CDR1 is MNHNS, CDR2 SASEGT, per germline. V lost 6 bases and J lost 5, with 14 bases in between. The CDR3 coding sequence is TGTGCCAGCAGGGATCTCAGGGCCGATAATTCACCCCTCCACTTT. The encoded protein is CASRDLRADNSPLHF.

The chain carries TRBV6-1 and TRBJ1-1; 7 nucleotides line up with TRBD1. Germline V lookup: CDR1 MNHNS, CDR2 SASEGT. Trimming took 1 base from V and 0 from J; bases not matched to a gene: 5. CDR3 length equals 16 residues. The DNA of the CDR3 is TGTGCCAGCAGTGAAGGACAGGGTTTGTTGAACACTGAAGCTTTCTTT. Protein product: CASSEGQGLLNTEAFF.

This clonotype was counted many times. This chain joins TRBV6-1 and TRBJ2-7; TRBD2 matches 10 bases. The V and J ends lost 8 bases and 2 bases, in that order; junction bases with no gene match: 6. Germline CDR1 and CDR2: MNHNS and SASEGT. This CDR3 contains 14 residues. CDR3 loop: CASRFTSGAYEQYF. For the CDR3, the DNA is TGTGCCAGCCGGTTTACTAGCGGGGCCTACGAGCAGTACTTC.

This clonotype has a count of ten or more. The chain combines TRBV11-2 with TRBJ2-2; D is perhaps TRBD2 (6 bases). Looked up from germline, CDR1 is SGHAT and CDR2 is FQNNGV. The V gene lost 7 bases and the J gene lost 8 bases, with 11 bases spanning the gap. The CDR3 covers 12 residues. This CDR3 reads CASKEGSGELFF. The CDR3 bases are TGTGCCAGCAAGGAGGGCTCAGGGGAGCTGTTTTTT.

This chain uses TRBV3-1 with TRBJ1-1; no clear D gene. Germline CDR1 LGHDT, CDR2 YNNKEL (reference sequence). With 2 bases removed from V and 0 bases from J, the gap between germline ends came to 13 bases. The CDR3 has 16 residues. The CDR3 reads CASSQWRGDMNTEAFF. The CDR3 nucleotides read TGTGCCAGCAGCCAATGGAGAGGAGACATGAACACTGAAGCTTTCTTT.

This clonotype was counted a few times. The rearrangement links TRBV2 to TRBJ2-7; D unclear. Per the germline V gene, CDR1 is SNHLY and CDR2 is FYNNEI. CDR3 length: 15 residues. V lost 6 bases to trimming and J lost 0 bases, with 15 bases between them. The DNA of the CDR3 is TGTGCCAGCAGAGTCCCAGGATTATCCTCCTACGAGCAGTACTTC. Translated: CASRVPGLSSYEQYF.

This sequence joins TRBV19 and TRBJ2-2; the D gene is possibly TRBD1 (5 bases). V dropped 8 bases and J dropped 2 bases, with 12 bases sitting between them. Germline values: CDR1 LNHDA, CDR2 SQIVND (reference sequence). The CDR3 consists of 14 residues. The CDR3 sequence: CASQKGKNTGELFF. The CDR3 DNA reads TGTGCCAGTCAGAAGGGGAAAAACACCGGGGAGCTGTTTTTT.

This clonotype was counted at least ten times. V is TRBV11-3 and J is TRBJ2-1, with 8 bases lining up with TRBD1. Unmatched junction bases numbered 1, after V lost 4 bases and J lost 5 bases. CDR1 and CDR2 (germline): SGHNT, YENEEA. The CDR3 consists of 13 residues. The chain's CDR3 is CASSWTGNNEQFF. The CDR3 region has the DNA TGTGCCAGCAGCTGGACAGGGAACAATGAGCAGTTCTTC.

Ten or more counts support this clonotype. The J gene is TRBJ1-4, the V gene TRBV28, with D tentatively TRBD1 (6 bases). The germline V and J ends were trimmed by 5 bases and 12 bases, with 16 bases remaining between them. CDR1 MDHEN and CDR2 SYDVKM come from the germline V gene. The CDR3 loop spans 13 amino acids. DNA for the CDR3: TGTGCCAGCAGTGGGGGGCAGGGAGGGCAACTGTTTTTT. Translating gives CASSGGQGGQLFF.